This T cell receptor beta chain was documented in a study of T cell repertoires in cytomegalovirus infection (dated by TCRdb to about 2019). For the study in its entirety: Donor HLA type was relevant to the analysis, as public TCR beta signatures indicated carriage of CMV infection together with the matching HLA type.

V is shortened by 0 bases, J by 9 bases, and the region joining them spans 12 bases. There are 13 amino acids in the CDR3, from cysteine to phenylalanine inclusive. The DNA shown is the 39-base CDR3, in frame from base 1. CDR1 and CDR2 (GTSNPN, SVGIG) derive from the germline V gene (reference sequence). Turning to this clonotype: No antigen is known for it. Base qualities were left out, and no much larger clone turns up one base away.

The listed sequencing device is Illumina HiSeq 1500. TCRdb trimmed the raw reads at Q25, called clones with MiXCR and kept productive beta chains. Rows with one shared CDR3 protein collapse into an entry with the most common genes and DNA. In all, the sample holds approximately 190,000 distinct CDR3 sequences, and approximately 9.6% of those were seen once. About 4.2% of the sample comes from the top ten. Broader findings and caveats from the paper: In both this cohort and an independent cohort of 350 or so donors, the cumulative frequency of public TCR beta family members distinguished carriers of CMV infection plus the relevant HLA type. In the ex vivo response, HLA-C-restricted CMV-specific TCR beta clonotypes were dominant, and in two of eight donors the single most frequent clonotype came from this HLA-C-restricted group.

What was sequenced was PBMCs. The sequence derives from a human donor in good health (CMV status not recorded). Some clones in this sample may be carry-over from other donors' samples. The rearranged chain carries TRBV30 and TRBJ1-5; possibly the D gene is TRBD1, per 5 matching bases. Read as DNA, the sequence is TGTGCCTGGAGTGTTAAAGGGACCGCGCCCCAGCATTTT. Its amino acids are CAWSVKGTAPQHF.